This entry lists 9 T cell receptor beta chains sequenced from one sample in a study of blood T cells in healthy people across ages. A second PCR of roughly 7 to 11 cycles used a sample-barcoded 5' primer and a J-beta primer mix. TCRdb reprocessed the 5' RACE reads via MiXCR and lists one record per CDR3 protein. Of approximately 730,000 distinct CDR3 sequences in the sample, approximately 39% are singletons; the top ten hold more than 20%. Specimen: blood. The receptors were sampled from a woman between 55 and 75 years old in good health.

This sequence joins TRBV3-1 and TRBJ1-2; D possibly corresponds to TRBD1 (6 bases). The CDR3 loop spans 16 amino acids. V was clipped by 2 bases and J by 7 bases, with 20 bases between them. In germline, CDR1 is LGHDT, CDR2 YNNKEL (reference sequence). The CDR3 nucleotides read TGTGCCAGCAGCCAACGACTCGTTGCGGGGGCGTTTGGCTACACCTTC. This encodes CASSQRLVAGAFGYTF. Full variable domain (remainder filled in from reference TRBV3-1 and TRBJ1-2): DTAVSQTPKYLVTQMGNDKSIKCEQNLGHDTMYWYKQDSKKFLKIMFSYNNKELIINETVPNRFSPKSPDKAHLNLHINSLELGDSAVYFCASSQRLVAGAFGYTFGSGTRLTVV.

The genes are TRBV7-2 and TRBJ2-1; 10 bases fit TRBD1. Per germline, CDR1 SGHTA and CDR2 FQGNSA. V lost 5 bases, J lost 2 bases, and 6 bases stayed unmatched. The CDR3 runs 16 residues. The CDR3 region has the DNA TGTGCCAGCAGCCCGAGAGGGACAGGGGCCTACAATGAGCAGTTCTTC. This gives the protein CASSPRGTGAYNEQFF.

This clonotype was counted many times. The gene calls are TRBV20-1 and TRBJ2-7; D is unresolved. Trimming removed 1 base from V and 2 bases from J, with 12 bases in between. This CDR3 region has 14 residues. In germline, CDR1 is DFQATT, CDR2 SNEGSKA (reference sequence). CDR3 residues: CSARVRQNPYEQYF. CDR3 nucleotide sequence: TGCAGTGCTAGAGTCCGACAAAATCCCTACGAGCAGTACTTC.

The chain recombines TRBV7-2 with TRBJ2-1, with 12 nucleotides matching TRBD2. The germline CDR1 and CDR2 sequences are SGHTA and FQGNSA. The CDR3 length is 14 residues. V lost 3 bases to trimming and J lost 8 bases; unmatched junction nucleotides: 2. CDR3 DNA: TGTGCCAGCAGCTTCGGACTAGCGGGGTATGAGCAGTTCTTC. Protein product: CASSFGLAGYEQFF.

This clonotype was picked up many times. V gene TRBV4-3 combines with J gene TRBJ1-5; no definite D call. The CDR3 totals 17 residues. Trimming cost V 1 base and J 0 bases, with 13 bases left between them. CDR1 is LGHNA and CDR2 is YSLEER in the germline V gene. CDR3 in DNA: TGCGCCAGCAGCCAAGGTTTAAGGCAAAATAGCAATCAGCCCCAGCATTTT. Its translation is CASSQGLRQNSNQPQHF.

In its sample, this clonotype was seen many times. V usage is TRBV6-6 and J usage is TRBJ2-3, with D maybe TRBD2 (6 bases). This CDR3 is 16 amino acids long. The V and J ends lost 5 bases and 1 base respectively, with 16 bases between them. Germline-derived CDR1 and CDR2 are MNHNY and SVGAGI (reference sequence). CDR3 amino acids: CASSPGLAGRTDTQYF. CDR3 sequence (DNA): TGTGCCAGCAGTCCCGGACTGGCGGGGCGCACAGATACGCAGTATTTT.

The chain joins TRBV24-1 to TRBJ1-1; D unresolved. CDR1 and CDR2 (germline): KGHDR, SFDVKD. The CDR3 extends over 14 amino acids. V was shortened by 4 bases and J by 1 base, with 9 bases between the two germline ends. The CDR3 region is CATSEGGWNTEAFF. CDR3 in DNA: TGTGCCACCAGTGAAGGAGGCTGGAACACTGAAGCTTTCTTT.

A note on this clonotype: At one end the junction does not follow the germline gene, possibly because of a read error. The J gene is TRBJ2-5, the V gene TRBV7-7; D is possibly TRBD1 (5 bases). The CDR3 is 14 amino acids. Germline-derived CDR1 and CDR2 are SSHAT and FNYEAQ (reference sequence). The CDR3 protein is CASSTGLGSETQYF. CDR3 nucleotides: TGTGCTAGCAGCACAGGCCTAGGATCAGAGACCCAGTACTTC.

This clonotype was detected a few times. The chain is built from TRBV13 and TRBJ2-7; TRBD1 matches at 10 bases. Per the germline V gene, CDR1 is PRHDT and CDR2 is FYEKMQ (reference sequence). The CDR3 sequence is 16 residues long. Trimming removed 4 bases from V and 5 bases from J; junction bases left unmatched: 11. This CDR3 is CASSSGTGQGGHEQYF. In DNA, the CDR3 is TGTGCCAGCAGCTCTGGGACAGGACAGGGGGGCCACGAGCAGTACTTC.